Shown below are 14 T cell receptor beta chains from a single sample sequenced in a study of cytomegalovirus exposure and HLA in healthy donors. Amplification used 60 Vbeta primers and 13 Jbeta primers. This table comes from immunoSEQ multiplex PCR, and its TCRdb copy is limited to in-frame clones, with some not included. This sample has 150,000 to 160,000 clones, with over 75% found just once. The sample was PBMCs. Every receptor here comes from a woman aged 40 to 50 in good health and CMV-seropositive.

The V call is TRBV15, the J call TRBJ1-2; no reliable D call. V lost 0 bases and J lost 8, with 19 bases in between. There are 16 residues in the CDR3. Per germline, CDR1 LNHNV and CDR2 YYDKDF (reference sequence). The CDR3 is CATSRDPLTTTGGYTF. CDR3 in DNA: TGTGCCACCAGCAGAGATCCCCTGACAACCACTGGAGGCTACACCTTC.

The chain links TRBV9 to TRBJ2-1, with no clear D. Per the germline V gene, CDR1 is SGDLS and CDR2 is YYNGEE. With 0 bases removed from V and 4 bases from J, the gap between germline ends came to 5 bases. The CDR3 is 13 residues long. The CDR3 bases are TGTGCCAGCAGCGTAGACTTGTACAATGAGCAGTTCTTC. Translated: CASSVDLYNEQFF.

This chain uses TRBV6-1 with TRBJ1-3, with a tentative D call TRBD1 (6 bases). Trimming stripped 8 bases from V and 4 bases from J, with 18 bases between. The CDR3 has 15 amino acids. Germline V gene data show CDR1 as MNHNS and CDR2 as SASEGT. The CDR3 sequence is CASVRQAASGNTIYF. The CDR3 nucleotides are TGTGCCAGCGTCCGACAGGCCGCTTCGGGAAACACCATATATTTT.

This sequence joins TRBV10-3 and TRBJ1-2; a weak D match, TRBD1 (5 bases). Trimming cost V 0 bases and J 4 bases, with 12 bases left between them. CDR3 length equals 15 residues. CDR1 ENHRY and CDR2 SYGVKD come from the germline V gene. The CDR3 DNA sequence: TGTGCCATCAGTGAGTCGGGTGGACAAAGCTATGGCTACACCTTC. It is translated as CAISESGGQSYGYTF.

This clone was seen a few times. The rearrangement uses TRBV4-1 and TRBJ1-3; tentative D call: TRBD1 (5 bases). The CDR3 extends over 16 amino acids. The ends were cut back, 1 base at V and 0 bases at J, with 10 bases in the middle. The germline CDR1 and CDR2 sequences are MGHRA and YSYEKL. The CDR3 region is CASSQVAGISGNTIYF. The CDR3 DNA reads as TGCGCCAGCAGCCAAGTTGCAGGGATCTCTGGAAACACCATATATTTT.

V gene TRBV5-6 combines with J gene TRBJ2-3; tentatively, D is TRBD2 (5 bases). The V end lost 3 bases, the J end lost 2 bases, and 19 bases lay between the germline ends. Germline V gene lookup returns CDR1 SGHDT and CDR2 YYEEEE. CDR3 length: 17 amino acids. The chain's CDR3 is CASSSNHIAPITDTQYF. In DNA form, the CDR3 reads TGTGCCAGCAGCTCCAATCACATAGCGCCGATCACAGATACGCAGTATTTT.

DNA for the CDR3: TGCGCCAGCAGCCACGTAGCGGGAGGGGACAATGAGCAGTTCTTC. It yields the protein CASSHVAGGDNEQFF. The V and J genes are TRBV5-1 and TRBJ2-1; 11 bases line up with TRBD2. CDR1 SGHRS and CDR2 YFSETQ come from the germline V gene. The CDR3 has 15 residues. V was clipped by 4 bases and J by 5 bases; unmatched bases: 5.

V is TRBV6-5 and J is TRBJ2-5, with D maybe TRBD2 (5 bases). There are 14 residues in the CDR3. Per the germline V gene, CDR1 is MNHEY and CDR2 is SVGAGI. V was pared by 1 base and J by 4 bases, with 10 bases between. CDR3 DNA: TGTGCCAGCAGTTACTATGGGGAGCCAGAGACCCAGTACTTC. This sequence encodes CASSYYGEPETQYF.

This clone was observed a single time. This chain uses TRBV7-9 with TRBJ2-1; tentative D call: TRBD2 (6 bases). Trimming pared 5 bases from V and 0 bases from J, leaving 14 bases between. This CDR3 is 16 amino acids long. Looked up from germline, CDR1 is SEHNR and CDR2 is FQNEAQ (reference sequence). The CDR3: CASSPLGGGSYNEQFF. The CDR3 nucleotides are TGTGCCAGCAGCCCTCTTGGGGGAGGCTCCTACAATGAGCAGTTCTTC. Full variable domain (rest looked up from reference TRBV7-9 and TRBJ2-1): DTGVSQNPRHKITKRGQNVTFRCDPISEHNRLYWYRQTLGQGPEFLTYFQNEAQLEKSRLLSDRFSAERPKGSFSTLEIQRTEQGDSAMYLCASSPLGGGSYNEQFFGPGTRLTVL.

This CDR3 reads CASSQDLAGGGSDTQYF. CDR3 bases: TGTGCCAGCAGCCAAGATCTTGCGGGAGGAGGTTCCGATACGCAGTATTTT. This chain links TRBV4-2 with TRBJ2-3; 8 nucleotides match TRBD2. This CDR3 spans 17 amino acids. The V and J ends lost 0 bases and 6 bases, in that order; junction bases with no gene match: 11. Per germline, CDR1 LGHNA and CDR2 YNFKEQ.

This rearrangement joins TRBV7-3 to TRBJ2-5, with 8 bases aligning to TRBD1. V lost 2 bases, J lost 4 bases, and 6 bases stayed unmatched. In germline, CDR1 is SGHTA, CDR2 FQGTGA. The CDR3 runs to 15 residues. The DNA for the CDR3 is TGTGCCAGCAGCTTAGTTCCAGGGGGCAGAGAGACCCAGTACTTC. This gives the protein CASSLVPGGRETQYF.

The V gene is TRBV5-1, the J gene TRBJ1-4, with D unclear. The ends were cut back, 4 bases at V and 3 bases at J, with 19 bases in the middle. CDR1 is SGHRS, CDR2 YFSETQ, per germline. This CDR3 has 17 residues. This CDR3 is CASSGLHTFGSNEKLFF. The CDR3 DNA is TGCGCCAGCAGCGGACTCCACACCTTCGGGTCTAATGAAAAACTGTTTTTT.

V and J are TRBV5-1 and TRBJ2-5; tentatively, D is TRBD2 (6 bases). The CDR3 is 14 amino acids. The V end was cut by 4 bases, the J end by 5 bases, with 15 bases between. Germline V gene sequence: CDR1 SGHRS, CDR2 YFSETQ. The chain's CDR3 is CASSPTGVGETQYF. The DNA of the CDR3 is TGCGCCAGCAGCCCGACGGGGGTCGGGGAGACCCAGTACTTC. Full variable domain (rest looked up from reference TRBV5-1 and TRBJ2-5): KAGVTQTPRYLIKTRGQQVTLSCSPISGHRSVSWYQQTPGQGLQFLFEYFSETQRNKGNFPGRFSGRQFSNSRSEMNVSTLELGDSALYLCASSPTGVGETQYFGPGTRLLVL.

The genes are TRBV2 and TRBJ2-1, with D perhaps TRBD2 (6 bases). CDR1 SNHLY and CDR2 FYNNEI come from the germline V gene. With 5 bases removed from V and 5 bases from J, the gap between germline ends came to 10 bases. The CDR3 sequence is 13 residues long. The CDR3 nucleotides are TGTGCCAGCAGTTCCCTAGCGAACAATGAGCAGTTCTTC. Translating gives CASSSLANNEQFF.